This TCR beta chain was captured by sequencing in a study of T cells in tuberculosis. Study background: T cells were selected with CD1B tetramers loaded with glucose monomycolate.

Measured with immunoSEQ multiplex PCR; TCRdb has only the in-frame clones, and not every one. In the table there are more than 30,000 clones, 95% to 97% of which are singletons. V was clipped by 1 base and J by 0 bases; unmatched bases: 3. CDR3 size: 17 residues. CDR1 SGHVS and CDR2 FQNEAQ come from the germline V gene. Sequencing used PBMCs. The receptor comes from a donor aged 10 to 29 with latent tuberculosis or without tuberculosis infection. The V gene is TRBV7-8, the J gene TRBJ2-6, with 7 bases aligning to TRBD2. The CDR3 reads CASSLEGGGSGANVLTF. Written as DNA, the CDR3 is TGTGCCAGCAGCTTAGAGGGCGGGGGCTCTGGGGCCAACGTCCTGACTTTC. The variable domain in full, with the rest retrieved from reference TRBV7-8 and TRBJ2-6, is GAGVSQSPRYKVAKRGQDVALRCDPISGHVSLFWYQQALGQGPEFLTYFQNEAQLDKSGLPSDRFFAERPEGSVSTLKIQRTQQEDSAVYLCASSLEGGGSGANVLTFGAGSRLTVL.